This T cell receptor (beta chain) was sequenced during a study of shared T cell receptors in the human thymus. This table comes from immunoSEQ multiplex PCR, and its TCRdb copy is limited to in-frame clones, with some not included. The table lists hundreds of thousands of clones, more than 70% of them singletons, with approximately 0.0097% in the top ten. A note on this clone: A junction boundary mismatches the germline segment, possibly from a read error.

The CDR3 consists of 16 residues. Per the germline V gene, CDR1 is LNHNV and CDR2 is YYDKDF (reference sequence). These sequences were also reported in another study, on human thymus T cells. That work contributes: Thymic and blood repertoires showed apparently biased V and J gene usage.

This TCR was sampled from a boy in the first two years of life with a congenital heart defect. The J gene is TRBJ2-7, the V gene TRBV15, with TRBD2 matching 9 bases. Sample: thymocytes. The DNA of the CDR3 is TGTGCCACCAGCAGAGATAGGGCTAGCGGGGCTTACGAGCAGCACTTC. Its protein product is CATSRDRASGAYEQHF.